These 9 T cell receptor beta chains were sequenced from one sample in a study of blood T cell repertoires in COVID-19 (dated by TCRdb to the early 2020s). The method was the immunoSEQ multiplex PCR assay. Imported from immuneACCESS, the table was reduced by TCRdb to in-frame sequences with V and J called. These copies leave out some clones; in studies compared against another copy, an unresolved V gene accounts for under half, and the cause of the remainder is not known. A total of some 200,000 clones appear in this sample, approximately 86% of them only once. 2.5% to 4% of the sample rests with the top ten. Sample: peripheral blood. The receptors come from a man in his sixties or seventies with acute or convalescent COVID-19.

The chain employs TRBV15 and TRBJ2-1; TRBD1 might be the D (6 bases). The CDR3 spans 14 residues. The V gene's germline CDR1 is LNHNV and CDR2 YYDKDF (reference sequence). V was trimmed by 1 base and J by 6 bases, leaving 10 bases between them. The CDR3 nucleotides read TGTGCCACCAGCAGAGTCCTGGACAGCAATGAGCAGTTCTTC. Its protein is CATSRVLDSNEQFF.

The chain joins TRBV5-1 to TRBJ2-2; possibly TRBD1 for D (5 bases). CDR3 length equals 16 residues. CDR1 and CDR2 from the germline V gene are SGHRS and YFSETQ. V shed 3 bases and J shed 1 base, with 13 bases lying between them. The CDR3 spells CASSSFAQGNTGELFF. As DNA, the CDR3 is TGCGCCAGCAGCTCTTTCGCCCAGGGGAACACCGGGGAGCTGTTTTTT.

The chain couples TRBV12-3 or TRBV12-4 to TRBJ1-2, with no clear D. V gave up 3 bases and J gave up 3 bases, with 5 bases separating them. This CDR3 contains 12 residues. CDR3 loop: CASSFEHYGYTF. As DNA, the CDR3 is TGTGCCAGCAGTTTCGAGCACTATGGCTACACCTTC.

The V gene is TRBV5-1, the J gene TRBJ1-1, with D possibly TRBD1 on 6 matching bases. Germline assignment: CDR1 SGHRS and CDR2 YFSETQ. The CDR3 totals 14 residues. Trimming stripped 4 bases from V and 3 bases from J, with 13 bases between. CDR3 nucleotide sequence: TGCGCCAGCAGCGCCCAGGGGCGAGACACTGAAGCTTTCTTT. This gives the protein CASSAQGRDTEAFF.

The chain recombines TRBV19 with TRBJ2-7, with TRBD1 matching over 7 bases. Germline CDR1 is LNHDA and CDR2 is SQIVND (reference sequence). With 5 bases clipped from V and 3 bases from J, the junction kept 10 bases outside the gene matches. CDR3 length: 15 residues. CDR3 sequence reads: CASSSAGTEFYEQYF. The CDR3 DNA follows: TGTGCCAGTAGTTCCGCCGGGACAGAGTTCTACGAGCAGTACTTC.

This chain uses TRBV27 with TRBJ2-7; TRBD2 agrees at 13 bases. CDR3 size: 14 residues. Looked up from germline, CDR1 is MNHEY and CDR2 is SMNVEV (reference sequence). V trimming: 7 bases; J trimming: 7 bases; junction bases outside the gene matches: 7. Here the CDR3 reads CASIGLAGVGEQYF. Here the CDR3 DNA reads TGTGCCAGCATCGGACTAGCGGGAGTCGGAGAGCAGTACTTC.

V gene TRBV5-1 combines with J gene TRBJ1-1, with 7 positions matching TRBD1. This CDR3 spans 15 amino acids. Germline V gene lookup returns CDR1 SGHRS and CDR2 YFSETQ. V trimming: 5 bases; J trimming: 4 bases; junction bases outside the gene matches: 11. CDR3 sequence reads: CASSQEQGMATEAFF. In nucleotides, the CDR3 is TGCGCCAGCAGTCAAGAACAGGGGATGGCCACTGAAGCTTTCTTT.

This clone has a single count. The chain links TRBV3-1 (or the pseudogene TRBV3-2) to TRBJ1-3, with 9 bases lining up with TRBD1. Losses at the gene ends were 2 bases for V and 2 bases for J; bases not matched to a gene: 1. There are 15 residues in the CDR3. Per germline, CDR1 LGHDT and CDR2 YNNKEL (reference sequence). This chain's CDR3 is CASSQTGGTGNTIYF. DNA for the CDR3: TGTGCCAGCAGCCAAACAGGGGGCACTGGAAACACCATATATTTT.

The chain has TRBV6-2 or TRBV6-3 and TRBJ2-7; possible D gene TRBD2, 5 bases. The CDR3 loop spans 16 amino acids. Trimming removed 0 bases from V and 1 base from J, with 13 bases in between. In germline, CDR1 is MNHEY, CDR2 SVGEGT. The chain's CDR3 is CASSYSRWRASYEQYF. The CDR3 DNA follows: TGTGCCAGCAGTTACTCGAGGTGGCGGGCTTCCTACGAGCAGTACTTC.